This T cell receptor (beta chain) derives from a study of shared clonotypes between healthy human individuals. Study in general: Three plates were used per donor for CD4 naive, three for CD4 memory, two for CD8 naive and one for CD8 memory.

Produced via immunoSEQ multiplex PCR; TCRdb's table is partial and in-frame only. The sample contains approximately 530,000 clones, 95% to 96% of which appear only once. Study-level points and caveats: Naive CD4 clonotype sharing across several donors was 5% to 6%. Larger estimated richness was generally recorded for naive subsets relative to memory subsets.

This CDR3 is 15 amino acids long. Trimming removed 4 bases from V and 2 bases from J; junction bases left unmatched: 3. Germline loops: CDR1 SNHLY, CDR2 FYNNEI. About this clone: The antigen is unknown.

The rearrangement links TRBV2 to TRBJ2-2, with 8 positions matching TRBD1. The TCR was taken from a woman in her twenties or thirties in good health. The sequenced sample consisted of naive CD4+ T cells sorted from blood. Noted subset: CD45RA+ positively selected. CDR3 sequence (DNA): TGTGCCAGCAGTGTTGGGACAGGAAACACCGGGGAGCTGTTTTTT. Its translation is CASSVGTGNTGELFF.